This TCR beta chain was profiled in a study of beta chain features in type 1 diabetes. TCRB transcripts that were expressed got sequenced, as all of the isolated RNA had been reverse transcribed. TCRdb's copy holds only in-frame clones and misses some; the assay was immunoSEQ multiplex PCR. The sample holds more than 300,000 clones, 8.5% to 10% seen once. Study outcomes and limitations: Among patients with Type 1 diabetes, TCRB CDR3s were moderately but significantly shorter in every one of the four CD4+ subsets.

The authors sorted CD4+ naive, central memory, regulatory and stem cell-like memory cells via CD45RO/CCR7/CD25/CD127/CD95/CD27. Trimming removed 1 base at V and 9 bases at J, with 11 bases between. Per germline, CDR1 SGHKS and CDR2 YYEKEE (reference sequence). This CDR3 spans 12 amino acids. On this clone: No antigen is known for it.

Material: central memory CD4+ T cells from blood. V and J are TRBV5-5 and TRBJ2-7; no reliable D call. The sequence was collected from a man under 40 with type 1 diabetes. CDR3 coding DNA: TGTGCCAGCAGCTTGCCGTATCTTCCGCAGTACTTC. Its protein is CASSLPYLPQYF.